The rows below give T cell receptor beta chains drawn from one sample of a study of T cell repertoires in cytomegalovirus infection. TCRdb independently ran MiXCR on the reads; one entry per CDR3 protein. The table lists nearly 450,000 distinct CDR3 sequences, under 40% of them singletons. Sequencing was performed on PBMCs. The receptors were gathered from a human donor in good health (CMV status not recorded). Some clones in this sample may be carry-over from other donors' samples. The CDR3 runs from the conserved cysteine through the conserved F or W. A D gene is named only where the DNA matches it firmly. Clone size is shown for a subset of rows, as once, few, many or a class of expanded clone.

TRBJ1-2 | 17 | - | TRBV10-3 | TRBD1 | CAISLLGQGPIDYGYTF | TGTGCCATCAGTCTCTTGGGACAGGGGCCTATTGACTATGGCTACACCTTC
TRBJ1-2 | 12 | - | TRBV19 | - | CVTNGGGDGYTF | TGTGTCACGAACGGGGGCGGCGATGGCTACACCTTC
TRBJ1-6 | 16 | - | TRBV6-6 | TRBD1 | CASSGGRQGVNSPLHF | TGTGCCAGCAGTGGGGGTAGACAGGGAGTGAATTCACCCCTCCACTTT
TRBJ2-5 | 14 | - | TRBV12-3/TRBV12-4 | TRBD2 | CASSLARGSETQYF | TGTGCCAGCAGTTTAGCGCGGGGGTCTGAGACCCAGTACTTC
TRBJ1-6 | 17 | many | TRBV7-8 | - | CASSLGAPSSYNSPLHF | TGTGCCAGCAGCTTAGGCGCACCTAGCTCCTATAATTCACCCCTCCACTTT
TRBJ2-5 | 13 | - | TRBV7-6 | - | CASSNPVKETQYF | TGTGCCAGCAGTAATCCCGTCAAAGAGACCCAGTACTTC
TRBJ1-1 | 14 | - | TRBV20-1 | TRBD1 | CSASQMTGDTEAFF | TGCAGTGCTAGCCAGATGACAGGGGACACTGAAGCTTTCTTT
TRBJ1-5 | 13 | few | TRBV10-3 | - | CAISEASAGPQHF | TGTGCCATCAGTGAGGCCTCGGCGGGGCCCCAGCATTTT
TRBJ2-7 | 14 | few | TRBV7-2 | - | CASSLEPSSYEQYF | TGTGCCAGCAGCTTAGAACCTAGCTCGTACGAGCAGTACTTC
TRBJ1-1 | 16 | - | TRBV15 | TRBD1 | CATSRGGQGGNTEAFF | TGTGCCACCAGCAGAGGAGGACAGGGCGGGAACACTGAAGCTTTCTTT
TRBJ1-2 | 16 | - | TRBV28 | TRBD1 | CASSWGTGGTHYGYPF | TGTGCCAGCAGTTGGGGGACAGGGGGTACCCACTATGGCTACCCCTTC
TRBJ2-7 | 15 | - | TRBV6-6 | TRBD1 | CASSPGQGTAYEQYF | TGTGCCAGCAGTCCAGGACAGGGGACGGCCTACGAGCAGTACTTC
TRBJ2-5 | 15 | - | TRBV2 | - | CASSEIRPVQETQYF | TGTGCCAGCAGTGAAATTCGGCCAGTTCAAGAGACCCAGTACTTC
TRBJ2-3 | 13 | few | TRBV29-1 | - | CSVVGRYTDTQYF | TGCAGCGTTGTCGGGCGATACACAGATACGCAGTATTTT
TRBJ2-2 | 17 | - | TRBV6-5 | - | CASSSPGTPDYTGELFF | TGTGCCAGCAGTTCCCCCGGGACTCCTGATTACACCGGGGAGCTGTTTTTT
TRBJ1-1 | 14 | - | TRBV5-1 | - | CASSLAARVPEAFF | TGCGCCAGCAGCTTGGCGGCCAGGGTCCCTGAAGCTTTCTTT
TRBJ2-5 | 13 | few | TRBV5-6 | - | CASSSTGPETQYF | TGTGCCAGCAGCTCCACGGGGCCAGAGACCCAGTACTTC
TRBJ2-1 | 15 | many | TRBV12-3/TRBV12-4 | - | CASSLSGERYNEQFF | TGTGCCAGCAGTTTGTCGGGAGAGAGATACAATGAGCAGTTCTTC
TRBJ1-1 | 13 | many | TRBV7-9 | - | CASSQDTYTEAFF | TGTGCCAGCAGTCAGGACACTTACACTGAAGCTTTCTTT
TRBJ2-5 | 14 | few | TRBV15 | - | CATSSLHLQETQYF | TGTGCCACCAGCAGCCTCCATTTGCAAGAGACCCAGTACTTC
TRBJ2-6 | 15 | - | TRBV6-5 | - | CASSYRRTGANVLTF | TGTGCCAGCAGTTACCGGAGGACTGGGGCCAACGTCCTGACTTTC
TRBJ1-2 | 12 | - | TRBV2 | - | CASSEGVGGYTF | TGTGCCAGCAGTGAAGGGGTCGGGGGCTACACCTTC
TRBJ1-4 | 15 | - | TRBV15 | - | CATSRDPGTNEKLFF | TGTGCCACCAGCAGAGATCCCGGGACGAATGAAAAACTGTTTTTT
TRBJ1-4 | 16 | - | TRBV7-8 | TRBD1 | CASSSLGQARNEKLFF | TGTGCCAGCAGCTCTTTGGGACAGGCACGTAATGAAAAACTGTTTTTT
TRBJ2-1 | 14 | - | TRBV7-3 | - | CASSLKGKFNEQFF | TGTGCCAGCAGCTTAAAAGGGAAATTCAATGAGCAGTTCTTC
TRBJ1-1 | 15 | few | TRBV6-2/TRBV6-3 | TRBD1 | CASSQQGSRGTEAFF | TGTGCCAGCAGTCAACAGGGGTCCCGAGGCACTGAAGCTTTCTTT
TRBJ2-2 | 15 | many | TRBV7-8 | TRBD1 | CASSTGQGVAGELFF | TGTGCCAGCAGTACCGGACAGGGGGTGGCCGGGGAGCTGTTTTTT
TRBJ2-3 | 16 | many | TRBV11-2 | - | CASSGIGQSHTDTQYF | TGTGCCAGCAGCGGGATTGGACAGTCCCACACAGATACGCAGTATTTT
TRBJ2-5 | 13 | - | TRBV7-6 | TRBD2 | CASSWGGEETQYF | TGTGCCAGCAGCTGGGGGGGGGAAGAGACCCAGTACTTC
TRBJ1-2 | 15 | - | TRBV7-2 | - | CASSPPLTEGDCSPF | TGTGCCAGCAGCCCCCCGTTAACCGAGGGCGATTGCTCCCCCTTC
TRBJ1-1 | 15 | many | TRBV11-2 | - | CASSLEGRRNTEAFF | TGTGCCAGCAGCTTAGAAGGACGTAGGAACACTGAAGCTTTCTTT
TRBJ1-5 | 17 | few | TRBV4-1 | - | CASSQNPDRSRGQPQHF | TGCGCCAGCAGCCAAAATCCCGACAGGTCCCGGGGTCAGCCCCAGCATTTT
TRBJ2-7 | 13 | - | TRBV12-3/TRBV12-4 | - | CASKSGSAYEQYF | TGTGCCAGCAAGAGCGGGTCGGCCTACGAGCAGTACTTC
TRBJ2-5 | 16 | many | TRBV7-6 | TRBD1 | CASSFSQTGYLETQYF | TGTGCCAGCAGCTTTTCCCAGACAGGGTATTTGGAGACCCAGTACTTC
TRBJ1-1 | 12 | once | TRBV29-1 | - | CSAITTWGEAFF | TGCAGCGCCATTACTACGTGGGGTGAAGCTTTCTTT
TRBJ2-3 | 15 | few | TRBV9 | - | CASSSGTTSTDTQYF | TGTGCCAGCAGCTCGGGGACCACTAGCACAGATACGCAGTATTTT
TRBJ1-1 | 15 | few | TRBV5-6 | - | CASSYLRGKNTEAFF | TGTGCCAGCAGCTATCTCAGGGGCAAGAACACTGAAGCTTTCTTT
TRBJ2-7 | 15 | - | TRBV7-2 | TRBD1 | CASSLVRTGYYEQYF | TGTGCCAGCAGCTTAGTTCGGACAGGGTACTACGAGCAGTACTTC
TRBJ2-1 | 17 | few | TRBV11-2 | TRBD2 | CASSRSRLAGSYNEQFF | TGTGCCAGCAGCCGGAGTAGACTAGCGGGGAGTTACAATGAGCAGTTCTTC
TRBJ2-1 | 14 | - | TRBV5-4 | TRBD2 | CASSKRGGENEQFF | TGTGCCAGCAGCAAGCGGGGGGGCGAAAATGAGCAGTTCTTC
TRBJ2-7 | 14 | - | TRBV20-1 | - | CSAASNRDPPQQYF | TGCAGTGCTGCTTCAAACCGGGACCCCCCCCAGCAGTACTTC
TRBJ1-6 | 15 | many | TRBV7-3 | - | CASSLYGQSNSPLHF | TGTGCCAGCAGCTTGTACGGACAAAGTAATTCACCCCTCCACTTT